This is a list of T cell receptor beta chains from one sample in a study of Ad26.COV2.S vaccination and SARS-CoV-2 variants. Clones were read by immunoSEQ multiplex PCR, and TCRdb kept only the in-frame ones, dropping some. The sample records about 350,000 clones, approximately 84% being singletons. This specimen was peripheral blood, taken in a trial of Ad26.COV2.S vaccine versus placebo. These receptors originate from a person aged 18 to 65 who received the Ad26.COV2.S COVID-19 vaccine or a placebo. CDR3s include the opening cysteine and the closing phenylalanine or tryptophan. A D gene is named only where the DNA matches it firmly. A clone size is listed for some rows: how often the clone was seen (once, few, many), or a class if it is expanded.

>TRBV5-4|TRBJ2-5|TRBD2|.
CASSQRLAKETQYF
TGTGCCAGCAGCCAAAGACTAGCGAAGGAGACCCAGTACTTC
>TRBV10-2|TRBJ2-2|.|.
CASLGWGTGELFF
TGCGCCAGCCTTGGATGGGGCACCGGGGAGCTGTTTTTT
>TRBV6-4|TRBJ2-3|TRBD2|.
CASSDSAGGSDTQYF
TGTGCCAGCAGTGACTCCGCGGGGGGATCAGATACGCAGTATTTT
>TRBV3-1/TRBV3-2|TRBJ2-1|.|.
CASSQDWARKSSYNEQFF
TGTGCCAGCAGCCAAGATTGGGCTAGAAAAAGTTCCTACAATGAGCAGTTCTTC
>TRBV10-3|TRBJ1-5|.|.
CAIRPESNNQPQHF
TGTGCCATCAGGCCAGAGAGTAATAATCAGCCCCAGCATTTT
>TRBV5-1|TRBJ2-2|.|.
CASSYLGYGTGELFF
TGCGCCAGCTCCTATTTAGGGTATGGCACCGGGGAGCTGTTTTTT
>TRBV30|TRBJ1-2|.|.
CAWSWGDPSGYGYTF
TGTGCCTGGAGTTGGGGAGACCCTTCTGGTTATGGCTACACCTTC
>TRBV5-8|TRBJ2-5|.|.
CASSLLRAQGLETQYF
TGTGCCAGCAGCCTGCTTCGGGCCCAGGGTCTAGAGACCCAGTACTTC
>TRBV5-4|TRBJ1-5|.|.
CASSLDRGGTQHF
TGTGCCAGCAGCTTGGACAGAGGCGGCACCCAGCATTTT
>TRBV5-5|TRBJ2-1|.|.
CASSLAQQSYNEQFF
TGTGCCAGCAGCTTGGCCCAGCAGAGCTACAATGAGCAGTTCTTC
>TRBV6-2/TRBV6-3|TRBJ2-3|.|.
CASSSDRLTDTQYF
TGTGCCAGCAGTTCAGACAGACTAACAGATACGCAGTATTTT
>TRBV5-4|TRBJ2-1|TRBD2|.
CASRFNLAGGPNNEQFF
TGTGCCAGCAGGTTTAATCTAGCGGGGGGGCCCAACAATGAGCAGTTCTTC
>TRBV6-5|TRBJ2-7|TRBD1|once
CASRRGGQAYEQYF
TGTGCCAGCAGACGAGGGGGACAGGCCTACGAGCAGTACTTC
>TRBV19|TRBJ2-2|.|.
CASSIVAGRINTGELFF
TGTGCCAGTAGTATAGTGGCAGGGCGGATTAACACCGGGGAGCTGTTTTTT
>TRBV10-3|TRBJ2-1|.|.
CAISDSLGSVDEQFF
TGTGCCATCAGTGATTCGTTGGGAAGCGTCGATGAGCAGTTCTTC
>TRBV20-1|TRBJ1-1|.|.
CGGDMNTEAFF
TGCGGGGGGGACATGAACACTGAAGCTTTCTTT
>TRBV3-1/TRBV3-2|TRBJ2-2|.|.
CASSQVERRLGTGYTGELFF
TGTGCCAGCAGCCAAGTTGAAAGGCGACTGGGTACAGGATACACCGGGGAGCTGTTTTTT
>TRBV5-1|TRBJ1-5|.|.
CASSLAPRGDSNQPQHF
TGCGCCAGCAGCTTGGCCCCTCGGGGGGATAGCAATCAGCCCCAGCATTTT
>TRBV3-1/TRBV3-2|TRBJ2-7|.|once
CASSQVSVVDEQYF
TGTGCCAGCAGCCAAGTATCTGTCGTCGACGAGCAGTACTTC
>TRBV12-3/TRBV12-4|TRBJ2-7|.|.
CASSFSGSYEQYF
TGTGCCAGCAGTTTCTCCGGTTCCTACGAGCAGTACTTC
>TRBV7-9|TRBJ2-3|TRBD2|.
CASSFSGGGTDTQYF
TGTGCCAGCAGCTTCTCGGGGGGGGGCACAGATACGCAGTATTTT
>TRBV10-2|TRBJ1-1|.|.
CASSKQGLNTEAFF
TGCGCCAGCAGTAAACAGGGACTGAACACTGAAGCTTTCTTT
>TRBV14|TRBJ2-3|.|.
CASSQDLTDTQYF
TGTGCCAGCAGCCAAGATCTCACAGATACGCAGTATTTT
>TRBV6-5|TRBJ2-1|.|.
CASSYSIAPYNEQFF
TGTGCCAGCAGTTACTCGATTGCACCTTACAATGAGCAGTTCTTC
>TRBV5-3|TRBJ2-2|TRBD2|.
CARSPQSGRNTGELFF
TGTGCCAGAAGCCCCCAGAGCGGGAGGAACACCGGGGAGCTGTTTTTT
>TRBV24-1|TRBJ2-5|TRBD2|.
CATSARTSGAKETQYF
TGTGCCACCAGTGCAAGGACTAGCGGGGCGAAAGAGACCCAGTACTTC
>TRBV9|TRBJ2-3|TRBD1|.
CASADRGLDTDTQYF
TGTGCCAGCGCTGACAGGGGGCTGGACACAGATACGCAGTATTTT
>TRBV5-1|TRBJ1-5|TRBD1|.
CASSLGTGDSNQPQHF
TGCGCCAGCAGCTTGGGGACAGGAGATAGCAATCAGCCCCAGCATTTT
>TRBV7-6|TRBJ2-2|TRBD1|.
CASSPGGPNTGELFF
TGTGCCAGCAGCCCAGGGGGCCCAAACACCGGGGAGCTGTTTTTT
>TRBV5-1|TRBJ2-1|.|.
CASSLGSGSSYNEQFF
TGCGCCAGCAGCTTGGGGTCAGGGAGCTCCTACAATGAGCAGTTCTTC
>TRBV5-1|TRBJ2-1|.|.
CASSLLGLSYNEQFF
TGCGCCAGCAGCTTGCTGGGCCTTTCCTACAATGAGCAGTTCTTC
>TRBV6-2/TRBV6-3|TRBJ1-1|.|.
CASSYRVMNTEAFF
TGTGCCAGCAGTTATCGGGTTATGAACACTGAAGCTTTCTTT
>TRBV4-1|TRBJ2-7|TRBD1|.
CASSRGTGGGFTYEQYF
TGCGCCAGCAGCCGGGGGACAGGGGGCGGGTTTACCTACGAGCAGTACTTC
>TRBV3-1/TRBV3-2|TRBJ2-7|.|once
CASSQARNEQYF
TGTGCCAGCAGCCAAGCGCGGAACGAGCAGTACTTC
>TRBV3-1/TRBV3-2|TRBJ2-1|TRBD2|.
CASSIRGGVTDEQFF
TGTGCCAGCAGCATTCGGGGGGGCGTTACCGATGAGCAGTTCTTC
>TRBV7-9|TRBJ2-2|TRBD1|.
CASSYIGQGAGTGELFF
TGTGCCAGCAGCTACATAGGACAGGGGGCTGGGACCGGGGAGCTGTTTTTT
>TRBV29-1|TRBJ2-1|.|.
CSGGQLYNEQFF
TGCAGCGGTGGACAGTTATACAATGAGCAGTTCTTC
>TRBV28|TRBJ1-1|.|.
CASSLLYTNTEAFF
TGTGCCAGCAGTTTATTGTACACGAACACTGAAGCTTTCTTT
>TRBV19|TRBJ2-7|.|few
CATSWGPYEQYF
TGTGCCACCTCATGGGGCCCTTACGAGCAGTACTTC